This T cell receptor (beta chain) was identified during a study of blood T cell repertoires in COVID-19. Study as a whole: Sites in the United States, Italy and Spain provided acute and convalescent COVID-19 samples. The analysed material was cDNA or gDNA that came from T cells, B-cell-depleted T cells, or PBMCs.

Original data processing: Reference gene primer amplification gave nucleated cell count estimates. The assay was immunoSEQ multiplex PCR, and TCRdb's table has in-frame clones only and misses some. V and J calls plus clone size are reproduced from that table; the DNA served to infer D and trimming. The sample includes 470,000 or so clones, roughly 85% seen only once; the top ten take 3.2%. The V segment lost 1 base and the J segment 8 bases; nucleotides outside the gene matches: 7. The CDR3 covers 16 residues. CDR1 and CDR2 (germline): SGHKS, YYEKEE (reference sequence). V and J are TRBV5-5 and TRBJ1-6; 9 bases map to TRBD1. The sequencing sample was made of peripheral blood. The origin of this receptor is a human donor in a cohort sampled during active COVID-19. In nucleotides, the CDR3 is TGTGCCAGCAGCTTGAATTCGGACAGGGGTTATTCACCCCTCCACTTT. Encoded protein: CASSLNSDRGYSPLHF.